These 27 T cell receptor beta chains originate from one sample sequenced in a study of CD8+CD57+ T cells in acquired aplastic anemia. Whoever was chosen for sequencing had shown CD8+CD57+ cell expansion by flow cytometry. Genomic DNA served as template for TCR beta VDJ and CDR3 profiling. A single record per CDR3 protein comes from TCRdb applying MiXCR to the reads. This sample has around 150,000 distinct CDR3 sequences, with 60% to 80% found just once. The sample consisted of sorted CD4+, CD8+, or CD8+CD57+ T cells (not recorded which) from PBMCs. The source of these receptors is a human donor with aplastic anemia.

The chain has TRBV4-1 and TRBJ1-1, with a possible D match to TRBD1 (6 bases). The CDR3 is made up of 14 amino acids. V lost 1 base and J lost 7, with 13 bases in between. Germline V gives CDR1 MGHRA, CDR2 YSYEKL. CDR3 amino acids: CASSQAQGRVEAFF. The CDR3 DNA reads TGCGCCAGCAGCCAAGCGCAGGGGAGGGTTGAAGCTTTCTTT.

As regards this clonotype: Relative to the germline gene, one junction end is altered; a read error may explain this. The V and J genes are TRBV6-5 and TRBJ2-2; 10 nucleotides agree with TRBD2. Germline V gene sequence: CDR1 MNHEY, CDR2 SVGAGI. CDR3 length: 17 residues. CDR3 bases: TGTGCCAGCAGAACCAGGAGCGGAGCGGGAGGGTTCGGGGAGCTGTTCTTT. Translated, it gives CASRTRSGAGGFGELFF.

This clonotype turned up a few times. The CDR3 DNA reads as TGTGCCAGCAGCTTGGGACGGTGGGTCTACGAGCAGTACTTC. Residues: CASSLGRWVYEQYF. The V call is TRBV7-8, the J call TRBJ2-7; the D call may be TRBD1 or TRBD2 (5 bases each). CDR1 SGHVS and CDR2 FQNEAQ come from the germline V gene. Trimming cost V 3 bases and J 3 bases, with 12 bases left between them. CDR3 length: 14 amino acids.

This chain joins TRBV4-3 and TRBJ2-5, with TRBD1 identical over 7 bases. Germline V lookup: CDR1 LGHNA, CDR2 YSLEER. V gave up 0 bases and J gave up 4 bases; unmatched junction bases: 2. This CDR3 region has 14 residues. The CDR3 nucleotides read TGCGCCAGCAGCCAAGATTCAGGGGGAGAGACCCAGTACTTC. It codes for CASSQDSGGETQYF.

The chain is built from TRBV20-1 and TRBJ2-3; a weak D match, TRBD1 (6 bases). From germline, CDR1 is DFQATT and CDR2 SNEGSKA (reference sequence). This CDR3 has 13 residues. The ends were cut back, 6 bases at V and 6 bases at J, with 16 bases in the middle. CDR3 coding DNA: TGCAGTGCAAGGGGGACCATCGTTGATACGCAGTATTTT. Its protein product is CSARGTIVDTQYF.

This clonotype showed up just once. The chain carries TRBV12-3 or TRBV12-4 and TRBJ2-7; no firm D call. The V end lost 3 bases, the J end lost 3 bases, and 12 bases lay between the germline ends. This CDR3 has 14 amino acids. The DNA for the CDR3 is TGTGCCAGCAGTTTCCTGGTGGGCAGCTACGAGCAGTACTTC. Residues: CASSFLVGSYEQYF.

The V call is TRBV7-3, the J call TRBJ2-1; D gene ambiguous. The CDR3 has 13 amino acids. The germline gives CDR1 SGHTA, CDR2 FQGTGA. V was cut by 5 bases and J by 6 bases, with 11 bases left in between. The DNA for the CDR3 is TGTGCCAGCAGCCCCATTCCGGGCAATGAGCAGTTCTTC. Residues: CASSPIPGNEQFF.

The chain is built from TRBV5-4 and TRBJ2-7; 7 bases agree with TRBD1. The J segment lost 2 bases and the V segment lost 7 bases, leaving 9 bases of the junction unmatched. CDR3 size: 14 residues. The V gene's germline CDR1 is SGHNT and CDR2 YYREEE (reference sequence). CDR3 DNA sequence: TGTGCCAGCTCGATGACAGGGAAAACCTACGAGCAGTACTTC. Translated, it gives CASSMTGKTYEQYF.

V is TRBV5-1 and J is TRBJ1-1; D perhaps matches TRBD1 (5 bases). CDR3 length equals 14 residues. Per germline, CDR1 SGHRS and CDR2 YFSETQ. Trimming took 2 bases from V and 4 from J, leaving 12 bases between them. This CDR3 reads CASSFQGLGTEAFF. The CDR3 region has the DNA TGCGCCAGCAGCTTTCAGGGTCTAGGCACTGAAGCTTTCTTT.

V gene TRBV11-3 combines with J gene TRBJ2-7, with D possibly TRBD1 on 6 matching bases. V lost 3 bases and J 7 bases, leaving 19 bases between the germline ends. Germline CDR1 is SGHNT and CDR2 is YENEEA. The length of the CDR3 is 15 residues. The DNA for the CDR3 is TGTGCCAGCAGCTTCGACAGGAGACTATCTACGGAGCAGTACTTC. It specifies CASSFDRRLSTEQYF.

V gene TRBV7-2 combines with J gene TRBJ2-3; D is possibly TRBD2 (5 bases). Deletions cut 5 bases from V and 1 base from J, with 13 bases between. Germline V CDR1 and CDR2: SGHTA, FQGNSA. The CDR3 runs 15 residues. CDR3 in amino acids: CASSPGETGTDTQYF. CDR3 bases: TGTGCCAGCAGCCCCGGGGAGACTGGCACAGATACGCAGTATTTT.

The chain carries TRBV9 and TRBJ2-1, with 8 positions matching TRBD1. V was clipped by 3 bases and J by 4 bases; unmatched bases: 6. Germline assignment: CDR1 SGDLS and CDR2 YYNGEE. CDR3 length equals 15 residues. This CDR3 reads CASSDPGQEYNEQFF. CDR3 sequence (DNA): TGTGCCAGCAGCGACCCGGGACAGGAATACAATGAGCAGTTCTTC.

CDR3 residues: CASSESAEANEKLFF. The CDR3 DNA sequence: TGTGCCAGCAGTGAATCGGCTGAGGCGAATGAAAAACTGTTTTTT. The chain links TRBV6-4 to TRBJ1-4; D gene uncertain. There are 15 residues in the CDR3. Per the germline V gene, CDR1 is MRHNA and CDR2 is SNTAGT. The V end lost 3 bases, the J end lost 5 bases, and 13 bases lay between the germline ends.

This clonotype showed up just a few times. The chain joins TRBV24-1 to TRBJ1-2; D is undetermined. The CDR3 is made up of 13 amino acids. Germline assignment: CDR1 KGHDR and CDR2 SFDVKD. Trimming pared 5 bases from V and 2 bases from J, leaving 8 bases between. CDR3 in amino acids: CATSGPRNYGYTF. CDR3 in DNA: TGTGCCACCAGTGGACCAAGAAACTATGGCTACACCTTC.

The sample holds a few counts of this clonotype. This chain joins TRBV29-1 and TRBJ2-1; D assignment may be TRBD1 or TRBD2 (5 bases each). There are 12 residues in the CDR3. V gave up 8 bases and J gave up 5 bases, with 13 bases separating them. Germline loops: CDR1 SQVTM, CDR2 ANQGSEA. CDR3 loop: CSSGTDNNEQFF. CDR3 DNA: TGCAGCAGTGGGACGGATAACAATGAGCAGTTCTTC.

This rearrangement joins TRBV7-9 to TRBJ2-3, with 8 bases fitting TRBD2. J lost 6 bases, V lost 4 bases, and 12 bases had no gene match. The CDR3 totals 16 residues. The germline V gene encodes CDR1 SEHNR and CDR2 FQNEAQ (reference sequence). The CDR3 DNA sequence: TGTGCCAGCAGCTCCCGGGGGGGCGGGAGTTCGGATACGCAGTATTTT. Translated: CASSSRGGGSSDTQYF.

The genes are TRBV24-1 and TRBJ2-3; 7 nucleotides agree with TRBD1. The CDR3 sequence is 13 residues long. After removal of 9 bases from V and 1 base from J, the junction contained 3 bases not matched to a gene. In germline, CDR1 is KGHDR, CDR2 SFDVKD. The CDR3, as DNA: TGTGCCACCGAAGGACAGGGCACAGATACGCAGTATTTT. Encoded protein: CATEGQGTDTQYF.

A word on this clonotype: Possible read error: a much larger clone is one base away. V usage is TRBV5-1 and J usage is TRBJ2-2, with D possibly being TRBD1 (6 bases). CDR1 and CDR2 (germline): SGHRS, YFSETQ. Trimming removed 3 bases at V and 6 bases at J, with 9 bases between. CDR3 size: 13 residues. CDR3 loop: CASSSQGAGELFF. The DNA of the CDR3 is TGCGCCAGCAGCTCACAGGGAGCCGGGGAGCTGTTTTTT.

CDR3 loop: CAIGGQGSNSPLHF. CDR3 nucleotides: TGTGCCATCGGGGGACAGGGTAGTAATTCACCCCTCCACTTT. The chain employs TRBV10-3 and TRBJ1-6, with 9 bases matching TRBD1. This CDR3 is built from 14 residues. The V segment lost 8 bases and the J segment 6 bases; nucleotides outside the gene matches: 5. Germline CDR1 reads ENHRY; CDR2 reads SYGVKD.

The chain uses TRBV25-1 and TRBJ1-5; 8 nucleotides match TRBD1. This CDR3 region has 15 residues. The V segment lost 6 bases and the J segment 7 bases; nucleotides outside the gene matches: 11. The germline V gene has CDR1 MGHDK and CDR2 SYGVNS. The CDR3 DNA is TGTGCCAGCAGCGTAGGCGGGACAGGTCAACAGCCCCAGCATTTT. It is translated as CASSVGGTGQQPQHF.

This chain uses TRBV7-9 with TRBJ2-7; the D call may be TRBD1 or TRBD2 (5 bases each). Looked up from germline, CDR1 is SEHNR and CDR2 is FQNEAQ (reference sequence). The CDR3 sequence is 13 residues long. Trimming cost V 4 bases and J 7 bases, with 14 bases left between them. The CDR3 reads CASSWGHGDEQYF. The CDR3 DNA reads as TGTGCCAGCAGCTGGGGCCACGGGGATGAGCAGTACTTC.

The CDR3 loop reads CASSIFHSSSYEQYF. DNA for the CDR3: TGTGCCAGTAGTATCTTTCATTCGAGCTCCTACGAGCAGTACTTC. This chain links TRBV19 with TRBJ2-7; D is ambiguous. The CDR3 is made up of 15 amino acids. Germline V lookup: CDR1 LNHDA, CDR2 SQIVND (reference sequence). V shed 3 bases and J shed 0 bases, with 12 bases lying between them.

V is TRBV7-2 and J is TRBJ1-6; D is perhaps TRBD1 (5 bases). The CDR3 extends over 12 amino acids. The germline V gene has CDR1 SGHTA and CDR2 FQGNSA. Trimming stripped 5 bases from V and 8 bases from J, with 7 bases between. As DNA, the CDR3 is TGTGCCAGCAGCCTACAGGATTCACCCCTCCACTTT. As protein: CASSLQDSPLHF.

The chain joins TRBV20-1 to TRBJ1-1; 8 bases are shared with TRBD1. Per germline, CDR1 DFQATT and CDR2 SNEGSKA (reference sequence). The length of the CDR3 is 14 residues. V shed 5 bases and J 5 bases; nucleotides not matched to a gene: 10. The CDR3: CSAPKQGGWTEAFF. The CDR3 nucleotides read TGCAGTGCTCCCAAACAGGGGGGTTGGACTGAAGCTTTCTTT.

The rearrangement links TRBV29-1 to TRBJ2-7; 7 bases agree with TRBD2. Trimming removed 7 bases from V and 5 bases from J; junction bases left unmatched: 29. The CDR3 has 19 residues. Germline values: CDR1 SQVTM, CDR2 ANQGSEA. Here the CDR3 DNA reads TGCAGCGCCCCGGAGGGAGGGGAGGGGCGGCGGCTTCGGGGCGACGAGCAGTACTTC. It codes for CSAPEGGEGRRLRGDEQYF.

The chain links TRBV7-9 to TRBJ2-1, with D unresolved. CDR1 is SEHNR and CDR2 is FQNEAQ in the germline V gene (reference sequence). This CDR3 is 12 amino acids long. The V gene lost 2 bases and the J gene lost 5 bases, with 4 bases spanning the gap. As DNA, the CDR3 is TGTGCCAGCAGCTTACAGCACAATGAGCAGTTCTTC. Translation: CASSLQHNEQFF.

This clonotype was seen a few times. As the CDR3 is not closed by the conserved phenylalanine or tryptophan, this likely results from a read error. No DNA is shown, since the ends of the CDR3 on it are uncertain; the CDR3 is the one TCRdb lists. This sequence joins TRBV6-4 and TRBJ2-5; the table's D gene call, TRBD2, was not cross checked with the DNA. The length of the CDR3 is 8 amino acids, counting both ends. From germline, CDR1 is MRHNA and CDR2 SNTAGT. CDR3: CASSALAG.